This T cell receptor beta chain is from a study of T cell changes during pregnancy in multiple sclerosis. The CDR3 consists of 13 residues. CDR1 and CDR2 from the germline V gene are GTSNPN and SVGIG (reference sequence). Trimming cost V 2 bases and J 4 bases; bases outside gene matches: 4. The table came from immunoSEQ multiplex PCR; TCRdb's copy has only in-frame clones and leaves some out. Counted here are around 35,000 clones, 90% occurring once; the ten biggest clones make up approximately 12%. This clone rates as medium-sized. The V call is TRBV30, the J call TRBJ1-2; 7 nucleotides match TRBD1. The sequence came from a female donor with multiple sclerosis, enrolled in a pregnancy study. The source was CD8+ T cells from peripheral blood mononuclear cells, collected in the first trimester of pregnancy. The CDR3 region has the DNA TGTGCCTGGAGTCGAGGGGGCGGCTATGGCTACACCTTC. This sequence encodes CAWSRGGGYGYTF.